This T cell receptor beta chain emerged from a study of metastatic and nonmetastatic thyroid tumors. Overall study context: Repertoire comparison spanned blood and tumor or nodule tissue of malignant and benign thyroid patients.

This clone is a singleton in its sample. The V gene's germline CDR1 is LGHDT and CDR2 YNNKEL (reference sequence). The CDR3 runs 14 residues. TCRdb re-called the PCR reads through MiXCR. The sample shows just under 60,000 clones, 15% to 20% of them seen only once. None of the patients had undergone any treatment ahead of thyroid surgery. The clonotype originates from a male donor with papillary thyroid cancer or a benign thyroid nodule (not recorded which). Some clones in this sample may be carry-over from other donors' samples. The chain joins TRBV3-1 to TRBJ1-2; D call uncertain. The sample comprised blood. The CDR3: CPSRPGGKNYGYTF. CDR3 sequence (DNA): TGTCCTAGCAGACCCGGCGGAAAGAACTATGGCTACACCTTC.